This is a list of T cell receptor beta chains from one sample in a study of T cell repertoires in cytomegalovirus infection. TCRdb processed the reads anew with MiXCR; each CDR3 protein has one entry. There are about 150,000 distinct CDR3 sequences in the sample; around 24% occur only once, and 9.5% to 12% lies in the top ten. Sample: PBMCs. Every receptor here comes from a human donor in good health (CMV status not recorded). Some clones in this sample may be carry-over from other donors' samples. The CDR3 runs from the conserved cysteine through the conserved F or W. The D gene is left open where the match is weak. Expanded clones are given a class, and other clones once, few, many or no size at all.

V gene	D gene	J gene	clone size	CDR3 DNA	CDR3 protein
TRBV7-2	TRBD1	TRBJ1-1	many	TGTGCCAGCAGCTTAGACAGGGGGCCCACTGAAGCTTTCTTT	CASSLDRGPTEAFF
TRBV20-1	TRBD2	TRBJ2-1	few	TGCAGTGCTAGAGCACTAGCGGGAGGCCCCAAGTACAATGAGCAGTTCTTC	CSARALAGGPKYNEQFF
TRBV20-1	NA	TRBJ1-6	NA	TGCAGTGCTAGAACAGGGATGAATTCACCCCTCCACTTT	CSARTGMNSPLHF
TRBV11-2	NA	TRBJ1-6	NA	TGTGCCAGCCAACGCGCCCGGACATATAATTCACACCTCCACTTT	CASQRARTYNSHLHF
TRBV12-3/TRBV12-4	TRBD2	TRBJ2-1	NA	TGTGCCAGCAGTTCGGGGGGGGCTGGGAACAATGAGCAGTTCTTC	CASSSGGAGNNEQFF
TRBV28	TRBD2	TRBJ2-7	NA	TGTGCCAGTACTCAGGGCCGAGCGGGAAAATACTACGAGCAGTACTTC	CASTQGRAGKYYEQYF
TRBV7-8	NA	TRBJ2-1	many	TGTGCCAGCAGCTTACTTTATCGAGCGCGGAATCTTAATGAGCAGTTCTTC	CASSLLYRARNLNEQFF
TRBV11-2	NA	TRBJ2-5	NA	TGTGCCAGCAGCTTGACTCCAGGCGACGAGACCCAGTACTTC	CASSLTPGDETQYF
TRBV7-6	TRBD2	TRBJ2-3	NA	TGTGCCAGCAGCTTAGAGGTCGGGGGGGGAACAGATACGCAGTATTTT	CASSLEVGGGTDTQYF
TRBV6-1	TRBD1	TRBJ1-6	few	TGTGCCAGCCGACGCGACAGGGAAAATGCTTCACCCCTCCACTTT	CASRRDRENASPLHF
TRBV7-2	NA	TRBJ2-7	many	TGTGCCAGCAGCTCGTGGGATGAGCAGTACTTC	CASSSWDEQYF
TRBV27	NA	TRBJ2-4	NA	TGTGCCAGCAGTTCCAGCCGACAGGGTACGGGAGAAGTGAGCAAAAACATTCAGTACTTC	CASSSSRQGTGEVSKNIQYF
TRBV19	NA	TRBJ1-5	many	TGTGCCAGTAGTATAGCCCACTTGGGCAATCAGCCCCAGCATTTT	CASSIAHLGNQPQHF
TRBV6-5	NA	TRBJ2-4	NA	TGTGCCAGCAGCGGGCCCCTAGCCAAAAACATTCAGTACTTC	CASSGPLAKNIQYF
TRBV20-1	NA	TRBJ2-7	few	TGCAGTGCTAGCTCCCCACCAGGGACCGGTCGGTACGAGCAGTACTTC	CSASSPPGTGRYEQYF
TRBV7-7	TRBD1	TRBJ2-1	few	TGTGCTAGCAGCTTCCCAGGGGGCGCGCAGGATGAGCAGTTCTTC	CASSFPGGAQDEQFF